This passage covers 3 T cell receptor beta chains from one sample sequenced in a study of early T cells in non-severe SARS-CoV-2 infection. In TCRdb, the 5' RACE reads were re-called with MiXCR into one record per CDR3 protein. Here the sample spans 25,000 to 30,000 distinct CDR3 sequences, roughly 5% being singletons. What was sequenced was whole blood. Receptor source: an adult who was a healthcare worker with PCR-confirmed SARS-CoV-2 infection or an uninfected control (not recorded which).

This chain links TRBV6-1 with TRBJ1-1; a weak D match, TRBD1 (5 bases). Trimming removed 1 base from V and 6 bases from J, with 12 bases in between. From germline, CDR1 is MNHNS and CDR2 SASEGT. This CDR3 has 14 residues. CDR3: CASSEGGKPPEAFF. CDR3 nucleotides: TGTGCCAGCAGTGAAGGGGGGAAACCTCCTGAAGCTTTCTTT.

This clonotype was detected many times. The chain recombines TRBV15 with TRBJ1-6; a weak D match, TRBD1 (6 bases). Germline CDR1 reads LNHNV; CDR2 reads YYDKDF (reference sequence). V was shortened by 0 bases and J by 8 bases, with 14 bases between the two germline ends. The CDR3 runs 16 residues. The CDR3 sequence is CATSRDAGEGDSPLHF. CDR3 nucleotides: TGTGCCACCAGCAGAGATGCTGGGGAGGGGGATTCACCCCTCCACTTT.

This clonotype was detected a few times. The V and J genes are TRBV9 and TRBJ2-3; D might be TRBD2 (6 bases). This CDR3 comprises 15 residues. V lost 4 bases, J lost 4 bases, and 16 bases lay in between. Germline V gives CDR1 SGDLS, CDR2 YYNGEE. Written as DNA, the CDR3 is TGTGCCAGCAGCAATCGTGGCTGGGGGGCAGATACGCAGTATTTT. It codes for CASSNRGWGADTQYF.